The rows below give T cell receptor beta chains drawn from one sample of a study of vaccination and CD4 T cells after COVID-19. TCRdb re-called the PCR reads through MiXCR, storing one row per CDR3 protein. Of around 15,000 distinct CDR3 sequences in the sample, 53% were seen once. Their recognized antigens are unknown. Here the sequenced sample was CD4+ T cells from blood, cultured in vitro, taken before SARS-CoV-2 vaccination. The receptors were gathered from a human donor who had recovered from COVID-19. Both conserved end residues are trimmed from each CDR3. The order of the fields is J gene, V gene, CDR3 protein.

TRBJ2-3 | TRBV15 | ATSRARRGPSDTQY
TRBJ2-7 | TRBV2 | ASSARTGSYEQY
TRBJ1-2 | TRBV2 | ASRLQGNYGYT
TRBJ1-2 | TRBV20-1 | SRLLGLGGGYT
TRBJ2-5 | TRBV5-4 | ASSLDLTGETQY
TRBJ1-2 | TRBV4-2 | ASSQDPQGAVGYT
TRBJ2-7 | TRBV7-6 | ASSQRTSLEQY
TRBJ1-2 | TRBV28 | ASSTGGVYGYT
TRBJ2-1 | TRBV27 | ASSLERGAHNEQF
TRBJ1-6 | TRBV5-1 | ASSLAAPSSSYNSPLH
TRBJ2-1 | TRBV19 | ASSRGSYNEQF
TRBJ2-5 | TRBV15 | ATSRDNGGTQY
TRBJ1-2 | TRBV7-9 | AGSQGQGEKYGYT
TRBJ1-1 | TRBV20-1 | SAGSGVSTEAF
TRBJ1-5 | TRBV10-2 | ASSRYTRNQPQH
TRBJ1-2 | TRBV10-1 | ASSYRNYGYT
TRBJ2-7 | TRBV7-2 | ASSLKQGETAYEQY
TRBJ2-3 | TRBV7-2 | ASSLGLAGGADTQY
TRBJ1-5 | TRBV27 | ASSSTVVGFGPQH
TRBJ1-1 | TRBV12-3/TRBV12-4 | ASSFLSRTEAF